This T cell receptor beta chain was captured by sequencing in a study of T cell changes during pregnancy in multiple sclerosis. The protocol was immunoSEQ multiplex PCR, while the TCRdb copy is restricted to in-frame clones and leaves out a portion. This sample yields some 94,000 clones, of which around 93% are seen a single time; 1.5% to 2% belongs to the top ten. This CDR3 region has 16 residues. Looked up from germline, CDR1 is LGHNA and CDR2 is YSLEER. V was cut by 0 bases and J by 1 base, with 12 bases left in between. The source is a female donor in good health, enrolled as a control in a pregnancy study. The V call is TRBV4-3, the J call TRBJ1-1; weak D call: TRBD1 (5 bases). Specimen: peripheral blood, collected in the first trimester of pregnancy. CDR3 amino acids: CASSQDGRQSNTEAFF. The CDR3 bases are TGCGCCAGCAGCCAAGATGGGCGACAGTCGAACACTGAAGCTTTCTTT.